This TCR beta chain was identified during a study of blood T cell repertoires in COVID-19. V dropped 7 bases and J dropped 5 bases, with 14 bases sitting between them. CDR3 length: 13 amino acids. Assay: immunoSEQ multiplex PCR; the TCRdb copy retains only in-frame clones and omits some. The sample has 280,000 or so clones; 85% are singletons. The origin of this receptor is a human donor in a cohort sampled during active COVID-19. The V gene is TRBV12-3 or TRBV12-4, the J gene TRBJ1-2; the D gene is possibly TRBD1 (6 bases). Sample: peripheral blood. CDR3 amino acids: CASNDGTPYGYTF. The CDR3, as DNA: TGTGCCAGCAACGACGGGACACCGTATGGCTACACCTTC.